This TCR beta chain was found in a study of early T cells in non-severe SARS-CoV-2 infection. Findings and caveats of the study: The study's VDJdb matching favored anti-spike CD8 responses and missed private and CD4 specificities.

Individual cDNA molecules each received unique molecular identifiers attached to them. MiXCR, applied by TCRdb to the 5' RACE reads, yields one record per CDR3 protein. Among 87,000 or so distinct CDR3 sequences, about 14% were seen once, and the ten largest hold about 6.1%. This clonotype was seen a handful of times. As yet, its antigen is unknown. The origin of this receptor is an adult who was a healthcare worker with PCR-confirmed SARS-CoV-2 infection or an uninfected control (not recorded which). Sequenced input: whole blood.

CDR3: CASSAPGELSGANVLTF. The CDR3 nucleotides are TGTGCCAGCAGTGCTCCAGGGGAACTATCTGGGGCCAACGTCCTGACTTTC. The chain recombines TRBV25-1 with TRBJ2-6; D may be TRBD1 (6 bases). CDR1 is MGHDK and CDR2 is SYGVNS in the germline V gene. The CDR3 loop spans 17 amino acids. The V end was cut by 4 bases, the J end by 1 base, with 14 bases between.